Shown below are 29 T cell receptor beta chains from a single sample sequenced in a study of T-cell memory formation after mild COVID-19. TCRdb re-called the 5' RACE reads with MiXCR, one entry per CDR3 protein. The repertoire includes under 650,000 distinct CDR3 sequences, more than 15% of them detected once, and 12% sits in the top ten. Sequenced input: PBMCs or a T cell subset sorted from them (not recorded which). These TCRs come from an adult woman who had mild COVID-19 (a few samples of this study predate the infection). Cell type and time point are not known.

Written as DNA, the CDR3 is TGTGCCAGCAGTCTAGGAGCCGGGGACAGGGGGGTAAGCTACACCTTC. Its protein product is CASSLGAGDRGVSYTF. The chain links TRBV12-3 or TRBV12-4 to TRBJ1-2; 11 nucleotides align to TRBD1. The junction had 14 bases not matched to a gene; V was cut back by 5 bases and J by 9 bases. The CDR3 runs 16 residues.

This clonotype has more than one count but fewer than ten. V and J are TRBV6-5 and TRBJ2-7; tentative D call: TRBD1 (6 bases). The CDR3 consists of 14 residues. The germline CDR1 and CDR2 sequences are MNHEY and SVGAGI. The ends were cut back, 5 bases at V and 2 bases at J, with 13 bases in the middle. The CDR3 spells CASSQGGRPYEQYF. Written as DNA, the CDR3 is TGTGCCAGCAGTCAAGGGGGAAGACCCTACGAGCAGTACTTC.

This clonotype has only a few counts. The V call is TRBV6-5, the J call TRBJ1-4; the D is unclear. CDR3 length: 16 residues. The germline V and J ends were trimmed by 0 bases and 7 bases, with 15 bases remaining between them. Germline-derived CDR1 and CDR2 are MNHEY and SVGAGI. This chain's CDR3 is CASSYSGTVGSEKLFF. The CDR3 DNA is TGTGCCAGCAGTTACTCGGGTACTGTCGGGAGTGAAAAACTGTTTTTT.

This clonotype was seen at least ten times. The chain combines TRBV4-3 with TRBJ2-2, with a possible D match to TRBD2 (5 bases). Trimming stripped 0 bases from V and 3 bases from J, with 8 bases between. Germline CDR1 reads LGHNA; CDR2 reads YSLEER. CDR3 length: 15 amino acids. CDR3 DNA: TGCGCCAGCAGCCAAGAGGACTTGTACACCGGGGAGCTGTTTTTT. Translated: CASSQEDLYTGELFF.

This sequence joins TRBV18 and TRBJ2-1; the D gene is possibly TRBD1 (5 bases). In germline, CDR1 is KGHSH, CDR2 LQKENI. The CDR3 is made up of 13 amino acids. The V gene lost 3 bases and the J gene lost 3 bases, with 6 bases spanning the gap. Written as DNA, the CDR3 is TGTGCCAGCTCACCGGACAACTACAATGAGCAGTTCTTC. Its protein is CASSPDNYNEQFF.

On this clonotype: One end of the junction does not line up with germline, which may come from a read error. The chain is built from TRBV5-5 and TRBJ2-7; TRBD1 might be the D (6 bases). The CDR3 is 13 amino acids. Germline V CDR1 and CDR2: SGHKS, YYEKEE (reference sequence). The CDR3 sequence: CASSPLIDRSTCF. DNA of the CDR3: TGTGCCAGCAGCCCACTTATAGACAGGTCCACCTGCTTC.

In this sample, this clonotype turned up a few times. The gene calls are TRBV27 and TRBJ2-1, with 10 positions matching TRBD2. Losses at the gene ends were 5 bases for V and 0 bases for J; bases not matched to a gene: 10. Germline CDR1 reads MNHEY; CDR2 reads SMNVEV (reference sequence). The CDR3 spans 18 residues. CDR3 nucleotide sequence: TGTGCCAGCAGTAACCCACGAGCTAGCGGGGGCTCCTACAATGAGCAGTTCTTC. Translation gives CASSNPRASGGSYNEQFF.

This chain links TRBV7-9 with TRBJ2-1; D is unresolved. V gave up 4 bases and J gave up 9 bases, with 16 bases separating them. Germline lookup yields CDR1 SEHNR and CDR2 FQNEAQ (reference sequence). The length of the CDR3 is 14 residues. This CDR3 reads CASSSSDPTIEQFF. The CDR3 DNA sequence: TGTGCCAGCAGCTCCTCGGACCCCACGATTGAGCAGTTCTTC.

V is TRBV27 and J is TRBJ2-7, with D tentatively TRBD1 or TRBD2 (5 bases each). V lost 6 bases and J lost 3, with 15 bases in between. Germline CDR1 reads MNHEY; CDR2 reads SMNVEV (reference sequence). The length of the CDR3 is 14 residues. This CDR3 reads CASSPPGAVYEQYF. The CDR3 nucleotides read TGTGCCAGCAGCCCCCCCGGGGCGGTCTACGAGCAGTACTTC.

This clonotype has just a few counts. This chain links TRBV7-6 with TRBJ2-1; 7 nucleotides align to TRBD2. This CDR3 region has 15 residues. Trimming removed 1 base from V and 5 bases from J; junction bases left unmatched: 5. The V gene's germline CDR1 is SGHVS and CDR2 FNYEAQ. CDR3 residues: CASSLGAGADNEQFF. DNA for the CDR3: TGTGCCAGCAGCTTAGGGGCGGGAGCGGACAATGAGCAGTTCTTC.

The chain employs TRBV20-1 and TRBJ2-1; perhaps TRBD2 as D (6 bases). Looked up from germline, CDR1 is DFQATT and CDR2 is SNEGSKA (reference sequence). The CDR3 is 13 amino acids. V lost 5 bases and J lost 3, with 11 bases in between. The chain's CDR3 is CSAPRDRYNEQFF. The CDR3 nucleotides are TGCAGTGCTCCGCGGGACCGCTACAATGAGCAGTTCTTC.

This chain connects TRBV6-2 or TRBV6-3 to TRBJ2-1; D is ambiguous. CDR3 length: 12 amino acids. V was pared by 2 bases and J by 6 bases, with 5 bases between. Germline assignment: CDR1 MNHEY and CDR2 SVGEGT. The CDR3 coding sequence is TGTGCCAGCAGTTACCTGGCCAATGAGCAGTTCTTC. Translating it yields CASSYLANEQFF.

This clonotype was picked up a small number of times. The V and J genes are TRBV12-3 or TRBV12-4 and TRBJ2-3; 15 bases map to TRBD2. The V and J ends lost 6 bases and 3 bases, in that order; junction bases with no gene match: 10. The CDR3 spans 18 residues. CDR3 nucleotide sequence: TGTGCCAGCAGGCTCTCGGGACTAGCGGGGGGAAATACAGATACGCAGTATTTT. Encoded protein: CASRLSGLAGGNTDTQYF.

This clonotype has more than one count but fewer than ten. The chain joins TRBV6-6 to TRBJ1-4; D gene uncertain. V lost 0 bases and J 2 bases, leaving 10 bases between the germline ends. The CDR3 length is 16 residues. The germline V gene encodes CDR1 MNHNY and CDR2 SVGAGI (reference sequence). CDR3 sequence reads: CASSYSSPATNEKLFF. The CDR3 DNA sequence: TGTGCCAGCAGTTACTCCTCCCCAGCTACTAATGAAAAACTGTTTTTT.

The CDR3 region is CASSIRMNGANVLTF. CDR3 sequence (DNA): TGTGCCAGCAGCATCAGGATGAACGGGGCCAACGTCCTGACTTTC. The rearrangement uses TRBV6-5 and TRBJ2-6; D not resolved. The CDR3 runs 15 residues. Deletions cut 6 bases from V and 4 bases from J, with 13 bases between. Germline loops: CDR1 MNHEY, CDR2 SVGAGI.

The J gene is TRBJ2-2, the V gene TRBV12-5, with D uncertain. V dropped 7 bases and J dropped 0 bases, with 6 bases sitting between them. This CDR3 comprises 13 residues. Germline lookup yields CDR1 LGHNT and CDR2 FRNRAP. CDR3 amino acids: CASAPPNTGELFF. DNA of the CDR3: TGTGCTAGTGCACCTCCGAACACCGGGGAGCTGTTTTTT.

Relative to its sample, this clonotype is medium-sized (0.01 to 0.1%). The chain combines TRBV11-2 with TRBJ2-7; D is possibly TRBD2 (5 bases). Trimming cost V 5 bases and J 0 bases, with 17 bases left between them. Germline V gene lookup returns CDR1 SGHAT and CDR2 FQNNGV. The CDR3 is 16 amino acids. The DNA of the CDR3 is TGTGCCAGCAGCCCCAAAGTGAGGGATAGCTCCTACGAGCAGTACTTC. Translation: CASSPKVRDSSYEQYF.

J is TRBJ2-2 and V is TRBV7-8; perhaps TRBD2 as D (5 bases). V was pared by 7 bases and J by 4 bases, with 19 bases between. Germline loops: CDR1 SGHVS, CDR2 FQNEAQ. CDR3 length: 16 amino acids. The CDR3: CASTLIVREGTGELFF. As DNA, the CDR3 is TGTGCCAGCACTCTAATTGTACGCGAGGGCACCGGGGAGCTGTTTTTT.

The rearrangement uses TRBV6-2 or TRBV6-3 and TRBJ1-5; D is undetermined. Germline V gene lookup returns CDR1 MNHEY and CDR2 SVGEGT. The V and J ends lost 8 bases and 4 bases respectively, with 15 bases between them. This CDR3 is built from 14 residues. The CDR3 bases are TGTGCCAGCTCGACCTCTGTACTGAATCAGCCCCAGCATTTT. This gives the protein CASSTSVLNQPQHF.

V gene TRBV20-1 combines with J gene TRBJ2-3; D may match TRBD1 or TRBD2 (5 bases each). V was pared by 3 bases and J by 4 bases, with 17 bases between. CDR3 size: 15 residues. Per the germline V gene, CDR1 is DFQATT and CDR2 is SNEGSKA (reference sequence). Written as DNA, the CDR3 is TGCAGTGCTAGTCTTTCTGGTGGGGGTCCAGATACGCAGTATTTT. This translates into CSASLSGGGPDTQYF.

CDR3 sequence reads: CASSLGTGGFQETQYF. Written as DNA, the CDR3 is TGTGCCAGCAGCTTAGGGACAGGAGGCTTCCAAGAGACCCAGTACTTC. The genes are TRBV7-9 and TRBJ2-5; 7 bases match TRBD1. The germline gives CDR1 SEHNR, CDR2 FQNEAQ (reference sequence). V dropped 1 base and J dropped 1; count of bases not matched to a gene: 6. There are 16 residues in the CDR3.

The chain couples TRBV3-1 to TRBJ2-1; TRBD1 might be the D (7 bases). The CDR3 consists of 16 residues. In germline, CDR1 is LGHDT, CDR2 YNNKEL (reference sequence). The V end lost 1 base, the J end lost 4 bases, and 14 bases lay between the germline ends. The CDR3 DNA sequence: TGTGCCAGCAGCCAAGGGGGGGACAGACCGTACAATGAGCAGTTCTTC. It translates to CASSQGGDRPYNEQFF.

In its sample, this clonotype was seen a few times. The chain joins TRBV29-1 to TRBJ2-3, with TRBD2 as a possible D gene (7 bases). The CDR3 length is 12 residues. V lost 6 bases to trimming and J lost 6 bases, with 13 bases between them. Germline V lookup: CDR1 SQVTM, CDR2 ANQGSEA. The CDR3 sequence: CSVRGGADTQYF. DNA for the CDR3: TGCAGCGTAAGGGGGGGGGCCGATACGCAGTATTTT.

This clonotype occurred a few times. This chain uses TRBV7-9 with TRBJ2-3; D is unresolved. The ends were cut back, 8 bases at V and 0 bases at J, with 12 bases in the middle. The V gene's germline CDR1 is SEHNR and CDR2 FQNEAQ (reference sequence). The CDR3 is 14 residues long. The chain's CDR3 is CASLRTASTDTQYF. In nucleotides, the CDR3 is TGTGCCAGCCTGAGGACCGCTAGCACAGATACGCAGTATTTT.

In this sample, this clonotype turned up many times. V usage is TRBV5-1 and J usage is TRBJ1-1; 10 bases map to TRBD1. V gave up 4 bases and J gave up 8 bases; unmatched junction bases: 11. The CDR3 extends over 15 amino acids. Per the germline V gene, CDR1 is SGHRS and CDR2 is YFSETQ. The DNA for the CDR3 is TGCGCCAGCAGCCCGGGGACAGGGGCCCTACTAGAAGCTTTCTTT. Translation: CASSPGTGALLEAFF.

The V call is TRBV6-5, the J call TRBJ2-2; possibly TRBD1 for D (5 bases). The V and J ends lost 1 base and 0 bases respectively, with 12 bases between them. CDR1 is MNHEY, CDR2 SVGAGI, per germline. CDR3 length: 17 amino acids. CDR3 in DNA: TGTGCCAGCAGTTACTACCTAGGGGCCGCGAACACCGGGGAGCTGTTTTTT. Its protein is CASSYYLGAANTGELFF.

The chain links TRBV19 to TRBJ2-5; 9 bases are a match to TRBD2. Per germline, CDR1 LNHDA and CDR2 SQIVND (reference sequence). This CDR3 is 16 amino acids long. Trimming at V came to 3 bases and at J to 7 bases, leaving 12 bases not matched to a gene. CDR3 nucleotide sequence: TGTGCCAGTAGTATTCCTAGCGGGGCTCCGTTGGTGACCCAGTACTTC. Its protein product is CASSIPSGAPLVTQYF.

V gene TRBV29-1 combines with J gene TRBJ2-2; D possibly corresponds to TRBD1 (6 bases). The CDR3 has 16 amino acids. The germline V gene has CDR1 SQVTM and CDR2 ANQGSEA. The V end lost 1 base, the J end lost 0 bases, and 12 bases lay between the germline ends. The DNA of the CDR3 is TGCAGCGTTGAAGTGTGGGGGACAACGAACACCGGGGAGCTGTTTTTT. It yields the protein CSVEVWGTTNTGELFF.

This clonotype was found a few times. V gene TRBV5-1 combines with J gene TRBJ2-1; D may be TRBD1 (6 bases). The length of the CDR3 is 14 residues. Germline V lookup: CDR1 SGHRS, CDR2 YFSETQ. Trimming shortened V by 1 base and J by 5 bases, and 10 bases separated the two germline ends. CDR3 in DNA: TGCGCCAGCAGCTTGAAGGCAGGGGACAATGAGCAGTTCTTC. Translation gives CASSLKAGDNEQFF.